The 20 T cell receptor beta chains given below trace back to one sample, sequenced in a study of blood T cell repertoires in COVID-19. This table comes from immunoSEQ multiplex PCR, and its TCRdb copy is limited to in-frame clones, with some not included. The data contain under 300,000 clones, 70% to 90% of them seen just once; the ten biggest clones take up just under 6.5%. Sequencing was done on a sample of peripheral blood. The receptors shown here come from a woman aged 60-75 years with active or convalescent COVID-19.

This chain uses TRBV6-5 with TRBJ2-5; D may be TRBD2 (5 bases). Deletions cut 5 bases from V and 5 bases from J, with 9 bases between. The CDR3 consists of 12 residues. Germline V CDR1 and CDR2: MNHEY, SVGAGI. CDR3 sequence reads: CASSLSGETQYF. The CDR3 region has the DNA TGTGCCAGCAGTCTCTCGGGGGAGACCCAGTACTTC.

This CDR3 is CASSYGQNYGYTF. The DNA for the CDR3 is TGTGCCAGCAGTTACGGACAGAACTATGGCTACACCTTC. The V and J genes are TRBV6-5 and TRBJ1-2, with a possible D match to TRBD1 (6 bases). The CDR3 has 13 residues. Germline CDR1 reads MNHEY; CDR2 reads SVGAGI. Trimming stripped 2 bases from V and 2 bases from J, with 6 bases between.

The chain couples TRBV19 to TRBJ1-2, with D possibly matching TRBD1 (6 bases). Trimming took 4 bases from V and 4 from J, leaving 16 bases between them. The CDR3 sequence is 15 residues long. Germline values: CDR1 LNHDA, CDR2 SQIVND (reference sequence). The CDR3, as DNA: TGTGCCAGTAGTACCTACGACAGGACTGGCTATGGCTACACCTTC. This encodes CASSTYDRTGYGYTF.

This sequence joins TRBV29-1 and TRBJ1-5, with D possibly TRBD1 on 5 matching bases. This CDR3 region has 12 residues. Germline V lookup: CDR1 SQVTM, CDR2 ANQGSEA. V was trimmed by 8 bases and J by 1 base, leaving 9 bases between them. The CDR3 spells CSFRTSNQPQHF. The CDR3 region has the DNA TGCAGCTTTAGGACAAGCAATCAGCCCCAGCATTTT. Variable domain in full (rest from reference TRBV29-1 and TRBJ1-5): SAVISQKPSRDICQRGTSLTIQCQVDSQVTMMFWYRQQPGQSLTLIATANQGSEATYESGFVIDKFPISRPNLTFSTLTVSNMSPEDSSIYLCSFRTSNQPQHFGDGTRLSIL.

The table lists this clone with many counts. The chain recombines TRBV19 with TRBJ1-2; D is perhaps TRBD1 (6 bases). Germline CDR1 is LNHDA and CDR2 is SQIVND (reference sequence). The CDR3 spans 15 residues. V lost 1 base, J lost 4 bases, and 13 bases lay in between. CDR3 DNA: TGTGCCAGTAGTATAGCGGGGGGGCTAATCTATGGCTACACCTTC. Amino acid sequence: CASSIAGGLIYGYTF.

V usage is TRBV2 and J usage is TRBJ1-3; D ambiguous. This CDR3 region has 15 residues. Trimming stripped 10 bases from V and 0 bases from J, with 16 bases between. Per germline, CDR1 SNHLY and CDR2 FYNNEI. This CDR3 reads CATSLQRFSGNTIYF. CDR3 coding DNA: TGTGCCACCTCCCTCCAGCGTTTCTCTGGAAACACCATATATTTT.

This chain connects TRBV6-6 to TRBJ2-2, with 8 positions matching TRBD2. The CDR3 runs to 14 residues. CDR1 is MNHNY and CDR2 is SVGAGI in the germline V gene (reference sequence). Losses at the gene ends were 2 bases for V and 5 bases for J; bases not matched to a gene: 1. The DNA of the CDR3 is TGTGCCAGCAGTTACGCGGGGGGAACCGGGGAGCTGTTTTTT. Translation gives CASSYAGGTGELFF.

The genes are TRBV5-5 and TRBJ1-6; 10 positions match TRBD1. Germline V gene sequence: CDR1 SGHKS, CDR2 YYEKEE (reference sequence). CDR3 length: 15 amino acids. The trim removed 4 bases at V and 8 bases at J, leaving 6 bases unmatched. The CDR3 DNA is TGTGCCAGCAGCCCGACAGGGGGCAACCATTCACCCCTCCACTTT. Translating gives CASSPTGGNHSPLHF.

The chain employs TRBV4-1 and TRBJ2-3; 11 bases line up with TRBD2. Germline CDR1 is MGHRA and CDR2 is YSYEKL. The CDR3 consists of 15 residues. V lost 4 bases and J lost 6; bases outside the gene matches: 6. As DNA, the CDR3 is TGCGCCAGCAGCCGCACTAGCGGGAGTTTGGATACGCAGTATTTT. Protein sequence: CASSRTSGSLDTQYF.

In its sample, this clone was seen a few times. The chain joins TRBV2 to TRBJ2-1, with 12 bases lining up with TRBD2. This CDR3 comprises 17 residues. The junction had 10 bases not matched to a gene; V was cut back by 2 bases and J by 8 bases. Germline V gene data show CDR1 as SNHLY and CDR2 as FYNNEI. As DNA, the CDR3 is TGTGCCAGCAGTGAATATCCGACTAGCGGGAGTGGTGATGAGCAGTTCTTC. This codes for CASSEYPTSGSGDEQFF.

CDR3 in amino acids: CASKRAGELFF. CDR3 nucleotide sequence: TGTGCCAGCAAGCGAGCCGGGGAGCTGTTTTTT. This sequence joins TRBV6-5 and TRBJ2-2; D is unclear. Per germline, CDR1 MNHEY and CDR2 SVGAGI. The CDR3 contains 11 residues. V shed 7 bases and J shed 6 bases, with 6 bases lying between them.

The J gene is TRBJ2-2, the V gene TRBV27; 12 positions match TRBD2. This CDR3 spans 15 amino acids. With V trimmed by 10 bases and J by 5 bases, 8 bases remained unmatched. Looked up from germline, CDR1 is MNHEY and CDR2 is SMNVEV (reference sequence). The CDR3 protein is CATKTSGGTTGELFF. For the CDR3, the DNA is TGTGCCACCAAGACTAGCGGGGGAACTACCGGGGAGCTGTTTTTT.

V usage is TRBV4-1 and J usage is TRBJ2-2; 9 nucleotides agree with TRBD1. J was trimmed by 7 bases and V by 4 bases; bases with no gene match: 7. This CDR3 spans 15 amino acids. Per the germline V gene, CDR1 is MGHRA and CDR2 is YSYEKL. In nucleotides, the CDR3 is TGCGCCAGCAGCCTCCGACAGGGGGAGTACGGGGAGCTGTTTTTT. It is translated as CASSLRQGEYGELFF.

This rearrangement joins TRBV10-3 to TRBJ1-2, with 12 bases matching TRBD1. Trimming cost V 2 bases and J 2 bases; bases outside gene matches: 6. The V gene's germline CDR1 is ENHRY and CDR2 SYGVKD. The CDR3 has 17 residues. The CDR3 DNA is TGTGCCATCAGTGAGGGGACAGGGGGCGCGAAAAACTATGGCTACACCTTC. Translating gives CAISEGTGGAKNYGYTF.

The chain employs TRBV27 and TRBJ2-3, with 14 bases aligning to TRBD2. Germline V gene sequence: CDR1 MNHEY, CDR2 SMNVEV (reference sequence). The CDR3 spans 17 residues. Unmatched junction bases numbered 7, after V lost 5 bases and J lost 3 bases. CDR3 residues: CASSPGLAGVVTDTQYF. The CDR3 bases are TGTGCCAGCAGTCCGGGACTAGCGGGAGTTGTAACAGATACGCAGTATTTT.

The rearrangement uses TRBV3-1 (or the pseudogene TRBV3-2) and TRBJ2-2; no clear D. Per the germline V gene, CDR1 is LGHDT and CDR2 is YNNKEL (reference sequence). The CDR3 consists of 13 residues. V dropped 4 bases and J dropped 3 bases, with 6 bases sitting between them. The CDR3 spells CASSRSDTGELFF. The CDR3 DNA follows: TGTGCCAGCAGCCGGAGTGACACCGGGGAGCTGTTTTTT.

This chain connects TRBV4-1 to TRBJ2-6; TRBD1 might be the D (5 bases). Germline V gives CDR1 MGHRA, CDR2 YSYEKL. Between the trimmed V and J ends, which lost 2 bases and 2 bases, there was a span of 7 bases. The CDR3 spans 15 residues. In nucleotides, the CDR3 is TGCGCCAGCAGCCAACCAGGGACTGGGGCCAACGTCCTGACTTTC. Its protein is CASSQPGTGANVLTF.

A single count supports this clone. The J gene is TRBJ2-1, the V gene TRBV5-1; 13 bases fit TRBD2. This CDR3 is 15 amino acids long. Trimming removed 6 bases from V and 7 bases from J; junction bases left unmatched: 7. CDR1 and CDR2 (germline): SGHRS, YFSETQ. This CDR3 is CASTRTSGSGNEQFF. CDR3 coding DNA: TGCGCCAGCACCCGGACTAGCGGGAGTGGTAATGAGCAGTTCTTC.

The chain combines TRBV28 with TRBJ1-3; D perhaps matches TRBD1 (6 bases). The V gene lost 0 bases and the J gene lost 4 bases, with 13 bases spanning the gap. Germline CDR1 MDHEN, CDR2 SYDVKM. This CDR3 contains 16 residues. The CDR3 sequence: CASSLWGARSGNTIYF. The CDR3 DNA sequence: TGTGCCAGCAGTTTATGGGGGGCCAGGTCCGGAAACACCATATATTTT.

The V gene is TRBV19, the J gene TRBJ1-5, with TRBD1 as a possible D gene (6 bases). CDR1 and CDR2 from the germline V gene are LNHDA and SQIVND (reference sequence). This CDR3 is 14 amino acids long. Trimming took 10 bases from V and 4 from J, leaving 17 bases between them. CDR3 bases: TGTGCCACCACCGGGGCAGGGGTAAATCAGCCCCAGCATTTT. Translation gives CATTGAGVNQPQHF.